This TCR beta chain was identified during a study of T cell changes during pregnancy in multiple sclerosis. Generated by immunoSEQ multiplex PCR, the TCRdb table keeps only in-frame clones and is missing some. The sample records under 95,000 clones, around 94% being singletons. Losses at the gene ends were 5 bases for V and 7 bases for J; bases not matched to a gene: 2. The CDR3 length is 12 residues. Looked up from germline, CDR1 is MNHEY and CDR2 is SMNVEV (reference sequence). This clone was seen a single time. This TCR derives from a female donor with multiple sclerosis, enrolled in a pregnancy study. Sequencing was performed on peripheral blood, taken after pregnancy. This chain uses TRBV27 with TRBJ1-1, with TRBD1 identical over 9 bases. As DNA, the CDR3 is TGTGCCAGCAGTGTGACAGGGGGTGAAGCTTTCTTT. As protein: CASSVTGGEAFF.